This T cell receptor beta chain was found in a study of T cells of healthy individuals. Trimming left V 7 bases short and J 1 base short, with 9 bases between. This CDR3 contains 13 residues. The V gene's germline CDR1 is MNHEY and CDR2 SVGEGT. TCRdb called the 5' RACE reads again in MiXCR, with one record for every CDR3 protein. The data contain tens of thousands of distinct CDR3 sequences, roughly 17% of them singletons. This clonotype was seen many times. The chain carries TRBV6-2 or TRBV6-3 and TRBJ2-3; no clear D gene. The TCR sequence derives from a human donor in good health. The CDR3 region is CASKRVGTDTQYF. Here the CDR3 DNA reads TGTGCCAGCAAACGAGTCGGCACAGATACGCAGTATTTT.